This T cell receptor (beta chain) was recorded in a study of T cells in Graves' hyperthyroidism and ophthalmopathy. CDR3 length: 14 amino acids. CDR1 is SGHVS and CDR2 is FQNEAQ in the germline V gene. V lost 5 bases and J 3 bases, leaving 11 bases between the germline ends. Hyperthyroidism was newly diagnosed in patients aged 18 to 65 (duration under 2 months). The source material, RNA transcripts, was used to amplify TCR beta CDR3 regions. In the first-round RT-PCR of the TCR CDR3, the HTBI primer set was used. TCRdb reprocessed the multiplex PCR reads via MiXCR and lists one record per CDR3 protein. The sample shows about 610,000 distinct CDR3 sequences, approximately 44% of them seen only once.

V gene TRBV7-8 combines with J gene TRBJ1-5; D might be TRBD1 (5 bases). The material sequenced was peripheral blood or thyroid tissue (not recorded which). This receptor was identified in a young woman with Graves' hyperthyroidism. CDR3 region: CASSPDSVNQPQHF. The CDR3 DNA sequence: TGTGCCAGCAGCCCAGACAGCGTCAATCAGCCCCAGCATTTT.